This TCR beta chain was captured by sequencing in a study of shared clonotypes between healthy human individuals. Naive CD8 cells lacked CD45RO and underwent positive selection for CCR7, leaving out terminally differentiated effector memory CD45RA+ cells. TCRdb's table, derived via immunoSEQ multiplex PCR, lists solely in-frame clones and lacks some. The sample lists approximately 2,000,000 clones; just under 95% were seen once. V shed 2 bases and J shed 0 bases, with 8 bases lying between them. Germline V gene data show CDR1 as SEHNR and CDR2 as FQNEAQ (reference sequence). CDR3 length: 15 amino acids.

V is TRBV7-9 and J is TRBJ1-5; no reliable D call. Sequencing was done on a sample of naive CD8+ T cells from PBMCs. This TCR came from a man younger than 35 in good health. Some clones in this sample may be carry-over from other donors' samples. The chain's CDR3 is CASSLRTGSNQPQHF. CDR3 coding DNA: TGTGCCAGCAGCTTAAGGACTGGTAGCAATCAGCCCCAGCATTTT. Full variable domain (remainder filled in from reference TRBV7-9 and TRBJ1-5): DTGVSQNPRHKITKRGQNVTFRCDPISEHNRLYWYRQTLGQGPEFLTYFQNEAQLEKSRLLSDRFSAERPKGSFSTLEIQRTEQGDSAMYLCASSLRTGSNQPQHFGDGTRLSIL.